This T cell receptor (beta chain) was sequenced during a study of T cell changes during pregnancy in multiple sclerosis (dated by TCRdb to about 2019). Concerning the study at large: The study examined how the T cell repertoire changed over the course of pregnancy in women with multiple sclerosis.

V gives up 5 bases and J gives up 5 bases, and the segment between their germline ends measures 12 bases. The CDR3 holds 14 amino acids from the cysteine to the phenylalanine. Of the read, only the CDR3 DNA is kept; its 42 bases are in frame from base 1. The germline V gene provides CDR1 MNHEY and CDR2 SVGAGI. As concerns this clone: The antigen this receptor binds is unknown. Base qualities are missing; no much larger clone stands one base away.

Library preparation employed the immunoSEQ multiplex PCR assay. In TCRdb, the immuneACCESS table is reduced to in-frame sequences with V and J assigned. These tables do not hold every clone; where another copy was compared, an unresolved V gene accounts for under half, and the others remain unexplained. This sample holds roughly 80,000 clones; 93% were observed only once. More than 2% of the sample comes from the top ten. The sample was peripheral blood, taken in the second trimester of pregnancy. This TCR derives from a female donor with multiple sclerosis, enrolled in a pregnancy study. Here the chain combines TRBV6-5 and TRBJ2-2, with TRBD2 tentatively as D gene (6 bases match). The CDR3 protein sequence reads: CASSLSTSTGELFF. The nucleotide sequence reads as follows: TGTGCCAGCAGTCTATCGACTAGTACCGGGGAGCTGTTTTTT.